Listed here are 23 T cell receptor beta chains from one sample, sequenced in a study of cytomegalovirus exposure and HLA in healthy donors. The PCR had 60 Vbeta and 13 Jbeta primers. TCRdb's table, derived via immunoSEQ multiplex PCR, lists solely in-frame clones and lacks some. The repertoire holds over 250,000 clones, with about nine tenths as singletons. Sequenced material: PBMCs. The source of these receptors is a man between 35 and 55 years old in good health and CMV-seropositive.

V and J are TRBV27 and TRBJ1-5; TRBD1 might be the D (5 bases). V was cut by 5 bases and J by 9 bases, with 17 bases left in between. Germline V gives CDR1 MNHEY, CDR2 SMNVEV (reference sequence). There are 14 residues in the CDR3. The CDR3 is CASSIAGLGTPQHF. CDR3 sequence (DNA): TGTGCCAGCAGTATAGCAGGGCTGGGTACGCCCCAGCATTTT.

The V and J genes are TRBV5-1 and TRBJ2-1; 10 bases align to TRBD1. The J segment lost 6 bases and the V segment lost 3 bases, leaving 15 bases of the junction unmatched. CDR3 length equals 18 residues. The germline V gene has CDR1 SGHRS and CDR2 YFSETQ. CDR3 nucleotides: TGCGCCAGCAGCTACCAATCCGGGACAGGGGCCGCAGTCAATGAGCAGTTCTTC. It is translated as CASSYQSGTGAAVNEQFF.

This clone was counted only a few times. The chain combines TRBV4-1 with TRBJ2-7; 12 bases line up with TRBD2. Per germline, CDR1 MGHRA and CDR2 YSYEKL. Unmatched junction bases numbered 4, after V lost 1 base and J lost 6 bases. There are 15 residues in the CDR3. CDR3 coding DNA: TGCGCCAGCAGCCAAGGGCTAGCGGGAGGGCGCGAGCAGTACTTC. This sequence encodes CASSQGLAGGREQYF.

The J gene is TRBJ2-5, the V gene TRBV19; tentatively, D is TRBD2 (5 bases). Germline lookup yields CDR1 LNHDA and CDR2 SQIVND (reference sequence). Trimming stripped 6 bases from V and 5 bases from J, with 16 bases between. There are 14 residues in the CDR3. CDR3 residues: CASRMALAGETQYF. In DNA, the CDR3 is TGTGCCAGTAGGATGGCGCTAGCCGGGGAGACCCAGTACTTC. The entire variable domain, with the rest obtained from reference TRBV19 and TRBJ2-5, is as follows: DGGITQSPKYLFRKEGQNVTLSCEQNLNHDAMYWYRQDPGQGLRLIYYSQIVNDFQKGDIAEGYSVSREKKESFPLTVTSAQKNPTAFYLCASRMALAGETQYFGPGTRLLVL.

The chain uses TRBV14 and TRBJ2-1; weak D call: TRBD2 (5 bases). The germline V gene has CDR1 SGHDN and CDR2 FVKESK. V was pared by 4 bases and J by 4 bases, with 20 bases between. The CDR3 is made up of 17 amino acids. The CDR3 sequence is CASSRYPIAPNYNEQFF. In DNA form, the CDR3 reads TGTGCCAGCAGCCGATACCCCATAGCGCCTAATTACAATGAGCAGTTCTTC.

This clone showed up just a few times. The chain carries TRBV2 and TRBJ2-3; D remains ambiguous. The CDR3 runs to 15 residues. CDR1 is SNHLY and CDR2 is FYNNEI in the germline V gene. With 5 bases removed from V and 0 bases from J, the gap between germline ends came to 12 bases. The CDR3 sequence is CASSLQNLSTDTQYF. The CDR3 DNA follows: TGTGCCAGCAGTTTACAGAACCTTAGCACAGATACGCAGTATTTT.

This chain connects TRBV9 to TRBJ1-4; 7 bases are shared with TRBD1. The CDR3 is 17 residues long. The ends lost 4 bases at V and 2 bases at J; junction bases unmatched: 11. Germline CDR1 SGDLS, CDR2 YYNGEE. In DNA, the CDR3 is TGTGCCAGCAGCCCTTGGACAGGTCTTGAGACTAATGAAAAACTGTTTTTT. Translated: CASSPWTGLETNEKLFF.

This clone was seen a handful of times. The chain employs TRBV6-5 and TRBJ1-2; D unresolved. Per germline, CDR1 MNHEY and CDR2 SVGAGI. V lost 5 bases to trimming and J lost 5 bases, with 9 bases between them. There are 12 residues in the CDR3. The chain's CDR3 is CASSRGDYGYTF. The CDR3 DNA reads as TGTGCCAGCAGTCGAGGTGATTATGGCTACACCTTC.

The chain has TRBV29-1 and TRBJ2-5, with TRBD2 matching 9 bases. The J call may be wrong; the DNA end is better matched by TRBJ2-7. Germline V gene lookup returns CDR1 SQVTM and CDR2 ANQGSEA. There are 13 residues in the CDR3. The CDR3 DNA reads TGCAGCGTTAGACTAGCGGACTCCTACGAGCAGTACTTC. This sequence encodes CSVRLADSYEQYF.

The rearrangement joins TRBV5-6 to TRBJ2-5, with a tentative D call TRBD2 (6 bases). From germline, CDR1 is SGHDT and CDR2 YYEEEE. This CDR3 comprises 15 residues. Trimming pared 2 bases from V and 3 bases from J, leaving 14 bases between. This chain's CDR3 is CASSLIGDSKETQYF. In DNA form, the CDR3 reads TGTGCCAGCAGCTTAATAGGGGACTCAAAAGAGACCCAGTACTTC.

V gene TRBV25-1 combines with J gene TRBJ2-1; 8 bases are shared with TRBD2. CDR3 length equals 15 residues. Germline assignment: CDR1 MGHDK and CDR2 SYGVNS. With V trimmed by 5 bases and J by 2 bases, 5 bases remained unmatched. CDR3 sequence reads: CASSTYGRAYNEQFF. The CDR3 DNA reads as TGTGCCAGCAGTACCTACGGGAGGGCCTACAATGAGCAGTTCTTC.

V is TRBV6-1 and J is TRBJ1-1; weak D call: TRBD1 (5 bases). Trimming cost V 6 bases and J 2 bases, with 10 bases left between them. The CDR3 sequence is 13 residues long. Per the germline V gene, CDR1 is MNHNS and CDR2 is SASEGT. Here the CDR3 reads CASRVQGNTEAFF. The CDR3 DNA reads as TGTGCCAGCAGAGTGCAGGGTAACACTGAAGCTTTCTTT.

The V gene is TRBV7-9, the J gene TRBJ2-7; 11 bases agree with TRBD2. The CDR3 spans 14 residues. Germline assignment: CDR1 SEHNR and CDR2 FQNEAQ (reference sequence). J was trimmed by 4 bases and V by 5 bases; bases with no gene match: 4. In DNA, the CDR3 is TGTGCCAGCAGCAAAACTAGCGGGAGTTACGAGCAGTACTTC. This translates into CASSKTSGSYEQYF.

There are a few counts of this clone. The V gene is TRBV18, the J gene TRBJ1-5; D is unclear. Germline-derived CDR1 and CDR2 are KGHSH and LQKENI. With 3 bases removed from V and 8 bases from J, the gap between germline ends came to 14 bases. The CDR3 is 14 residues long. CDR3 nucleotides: TGTGCCAGCTCACCTGCGGCGGGTGGGGAGCCCCAGCATTTT. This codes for CASSPAAGGEPQHF.

CDR3 in DNA: TGCAGCGGGACGAGCGGGAGCGCCTACGAGCAGTACTTC. This translates into CSGTSGSAYEQYF. The chain combines TRBV29-1 with TRBJ2-5, with 8 bases aligning to TRBD2. The J call may be mistaken, given a closer DNA end match to TRBJ2-7. Germline V gives CDR1 SQVTM, CDR2 ANQGSEA. CDR3 length: 13 residues.

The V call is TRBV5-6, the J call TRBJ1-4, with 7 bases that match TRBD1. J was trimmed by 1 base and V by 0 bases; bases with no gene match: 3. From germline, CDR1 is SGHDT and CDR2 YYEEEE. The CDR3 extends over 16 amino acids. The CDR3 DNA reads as TGTGCCAGCAGCTTGGCCCAGGGGGGAACTAATGAAAAACTGTTTTTT. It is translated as CASSLAQGGTNEKLFF.

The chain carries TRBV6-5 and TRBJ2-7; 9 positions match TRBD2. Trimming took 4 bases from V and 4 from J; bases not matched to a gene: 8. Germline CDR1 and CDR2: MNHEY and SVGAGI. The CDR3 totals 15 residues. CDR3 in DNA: TGTGCCAGCAGTTCTAGACTAGCGGAGATTTACGAGCAGTACTTC. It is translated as CASSSRLAEIYEQYF.

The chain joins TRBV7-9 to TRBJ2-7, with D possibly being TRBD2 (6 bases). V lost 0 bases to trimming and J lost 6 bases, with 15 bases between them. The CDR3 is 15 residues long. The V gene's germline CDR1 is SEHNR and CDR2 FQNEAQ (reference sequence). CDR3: CASSLAGGSSLEQYF. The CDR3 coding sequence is TGTGCCAGCAGCTTAGCGGGGGGTAGCTCTCTCGAGCAGTACTTC.

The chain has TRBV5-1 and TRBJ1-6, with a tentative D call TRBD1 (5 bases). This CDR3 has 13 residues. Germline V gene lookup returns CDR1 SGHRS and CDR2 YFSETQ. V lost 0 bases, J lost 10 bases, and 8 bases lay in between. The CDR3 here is CASSLGRESPLHF. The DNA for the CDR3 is TGCGCCAGCAGCTTGGGCAGGGAATCACCCCTCCACTTT.

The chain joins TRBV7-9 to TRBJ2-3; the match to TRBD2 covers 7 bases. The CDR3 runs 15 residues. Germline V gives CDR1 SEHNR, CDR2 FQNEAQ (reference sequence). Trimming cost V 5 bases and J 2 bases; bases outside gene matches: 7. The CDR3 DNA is TGTGCCAGCAGCCTGCTCGGGAGGAACACAGATACGCAGTATTTT. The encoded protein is CASSLLGRNTDTQYF.

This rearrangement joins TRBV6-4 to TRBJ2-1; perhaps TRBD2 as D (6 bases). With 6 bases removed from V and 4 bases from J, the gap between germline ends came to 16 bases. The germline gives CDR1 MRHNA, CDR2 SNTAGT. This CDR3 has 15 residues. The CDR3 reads CASSHTGGDYNEQFF. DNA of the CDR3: TGTGCCAGCAGCCACACGGGCGGGGATTACAATGAGCAGTTCTTC.

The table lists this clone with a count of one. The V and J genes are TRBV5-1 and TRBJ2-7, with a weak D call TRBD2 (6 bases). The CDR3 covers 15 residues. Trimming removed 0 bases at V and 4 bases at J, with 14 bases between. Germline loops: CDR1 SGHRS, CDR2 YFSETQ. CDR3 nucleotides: TGCGCCAGCAGCTTGGAGGCCAGGGCGGGGTACGAGCAGTACTTC. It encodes CASSLEARAGYEQYF.

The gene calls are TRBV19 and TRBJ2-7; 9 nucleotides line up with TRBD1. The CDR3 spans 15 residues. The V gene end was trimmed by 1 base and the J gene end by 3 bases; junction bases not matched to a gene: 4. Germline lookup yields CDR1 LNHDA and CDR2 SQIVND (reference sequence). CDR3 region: CASSIGWTGDYEQYF. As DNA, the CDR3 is TGTGCCAGTAGTATAGGGTGGACAGGGGACTACGAGCAGTACTTC.